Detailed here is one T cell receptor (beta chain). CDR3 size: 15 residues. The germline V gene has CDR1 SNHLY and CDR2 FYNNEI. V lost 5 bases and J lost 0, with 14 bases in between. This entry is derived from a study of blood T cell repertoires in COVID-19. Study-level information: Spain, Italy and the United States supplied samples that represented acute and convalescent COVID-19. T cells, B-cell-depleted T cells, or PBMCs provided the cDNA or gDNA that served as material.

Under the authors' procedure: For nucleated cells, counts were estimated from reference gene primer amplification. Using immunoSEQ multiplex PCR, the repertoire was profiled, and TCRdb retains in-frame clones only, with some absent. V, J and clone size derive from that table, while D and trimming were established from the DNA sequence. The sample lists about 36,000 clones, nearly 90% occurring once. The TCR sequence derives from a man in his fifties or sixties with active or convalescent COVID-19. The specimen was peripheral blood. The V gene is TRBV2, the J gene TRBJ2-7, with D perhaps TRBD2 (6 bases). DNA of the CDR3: TGTGCCAGCAGTAAGGTGGGGGGTCCCTCCTACGAGCAGTACTTC. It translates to CASSKVGGPSYEQYF.